These T cell receptor beta chains were read from a single sample in a study of cytomegalovirus exposure and HLA in healthy donors. Method: immunoSEQ multiplex PCR; TCRdb's copy keeps in-frame clones and lacks some. Found here are some 170,000 clones, around four fifths of them singletons; the top ten hold about 2.1%. Specimen: PBMCs. The receptors were gathered from a man under 40 in good health and CMV-seropositive. Each CDR3 is given with its conserved first and last residue. The order of the fields is D gene, J gene, clone size, V gene, CDR3 protein, CDR3 DNA. The D gene is left open where the match is weak. Size tells how often a clone was seen (once, few, many) or the class of an expanded clone, and some rows leave it out.

NA	TRBJ2-2	NA	TRBV6-5	CASSFSPTGIGELFF	TGTGCCAGCAGTTTCTCGCCTACCGGGATCGGGGAGCTGTTTTTT
NA	TRBJ1-2	NA	TRBV7-9	CASSSVNYGYTF	TGTGCCAGCAGCTCTGTAAATTATGGCTACACCTTC
NA	TRBJ1-2	NA	TRBV9	CASSVSGVTVGGYTF	TGTGCCAGCAGCGTAAGCGGGGTAACCGTGGGAGGCTACACCTTC
TRBD1	TRBJ1-1	NA	TRBV12-5	CASGFLLRDRGNTEAFF	TGTGCTAGTGGTTTCCTTTTACGGGACAGGGGGAACACTGAAGCTTTCTTT
TRBD1	TRBJ1-2	few	TRBV5-6	CASSLYRGLDGYTF	TGTGCCAGCAGCTTGTACAGGGGGCTGGATGGCTACACCTTC
TRBD1	TRBJ1-2	NA	TRBV30	CAWSTLRGQGYTF	TGTGCCTGGAGTACCCTGAGGGGGCAGGGCTACACCTTC
TRBD1	TRBJ2-2	NA	TRBV7-3	CASSKDRGKSTGELFF	TGTGCCAGCAGCAAAGACAGGGGAAAGTCCACCGGGGAGCTGTTTTTT
TRBD1	TRBJ2-5	NA	TRBV7-6	CASSQLQGLQETQYF	TGTGCCAGCAGCCAATTACAGGGGCTCCAAGAGACCCAGTACTTC
NA	TRBJ2-1	NA	TRBV4-2	CASSQGVSREDDNEQFF	TGTGCCAGCAGCCAAGGGGTTAGCAGGGAGGACGACAATGAGCAGTTCTTC
NA	TRBJ1-4	NA	TRBV18	CASSHPGRGDEKLFF	TGTGCCAGCTCACACCCGGGACGCGGGGATGAAAAACTGTTTTTT
NA	TRBJ2-3	NA	TRBV14	CASSPPDSNTDTQYF	TGTGCCAGCAGCCCGCCTGACTCGAACACAGATACGCAGTATTTT
NA	TRBJ2-3	NA	TRBV19	CASSTRTSPSTDTQYF	TGTGCCAGTAGTACCAGGACTTCCCCTAGCACAGATACGCAGTATTTT
TRBD2	TRBJ2-5	NA	TRBV9	CASSAGGQETQYF	TGTGCCAGCAGCGCGGGGGGACAAGAGACCCAGTACTTC
NA	TRBJ2-7	NA	TRBV4-3	CASSQDWEGGAYEQYF	TGCGCCAGCAGCCAAGACTGGGAAGGGGGTGCCTACGAGCAGTACTTC
TRBD1	TRBJ1-2	few	TRBV27	CASSLDREGDYGYTF	TGTGCCAGCAGCCTCGACAGGGAAGGGGACTATGGCTACACCTTC
NA	TRBJ2-1	NA	TRBV9	CASSSGRGIGNEQFF	TGTGCCAGCAGCTCAGGGAGGGGGATCGGCAATGAGCAGTTCTTC
NA	TRBJ2-1	NA	TRBV5-3	CARNPGGGRLYNEQFF	TGTGCCAGAAACCCCGGCGGGGGCCGTTTATACAATGAGCAGTTCTTC
NA	TRBJ1-6	NA	TRBV5-1	CASSREAGYNSPLHF	TGCGCCAGCAGCCGAGAGGCCGGCTATAATTCACCCCTCCACTTT
NA	TRBJ2-1	NA	TRBV11-2	CASSGGPNNAYNEQFF	TGTGCCAGCAGCGGAGGTCCAAATAACGCCTACAATGAGCAGTTCTTC
NA	TRBJ2-7	few	TRBV18	CASARGANYEQYF	TGTGCCAGCGCCCGCGGGGCCAACTACGAGCAGTACTTC
NA	TRBJ1-5	NA	TRBV29-1	CSVSSDGISNQPQHF	TGCAGCGTTTCCTCTGACGGGATAAGCAATCAGCCCCAGCATTTT
NA	TRBJ2-1	once	TRBV27	CASRRSNEQFF	TGTGCCAGCAGGAGGTCCAATGAGCAGTTCTTC
TRBD2	TRBJ2-1	NA	TRBV6-4	CASSDSTGGDYNEQFF	TGTGCCAGCAGTGACTCGACGGGGGGAGACTACAATGAGCAGTTCTTC
TRBD1	TRBJ1-2	few	TRBV5-4	CASSLMAGGGYGYTF	TGTGCCAGCAGCTTGATGGCAGGGGGCGGCTATGGCTACACCTTC
NA	TRBJ1-3	NA	TRBV13	CASSIREGRYDSGNTIYF	TGTGCCAGCAGCATCCGGGAGGGGAGGTACGACTCTGGAAACACCATATATTTT
NA	TRBJ2-7	NA	TRBV5-5	CASRRGTTEQYF	TGTGCCAGCAGAAGGGGAACTACTGAGCAGTACTTC
TRBD1	TRBJ2-7	few	TRBV2	CASSVDRDLHEQYF	TGTGCCAGCAGTGTAGACAGGGATCTGCACGAGCAGTACTTC
NA	TRBJ2-5	NA	TRBV7-9	CASSSRTASLETQYF	TGTGCCAGCAGCTCGCGGACGGCTAGCCTCGAGACCCAGTACTTC
NA	TRBJ1-2	once	TRBV29-1	CSVPRQSSNYGYTF	TGCAGCGTTCCAAGACAGTCGTCTAACTATGGCTACACCTTC
TRBD1	TRBJ1-1	NA	TRBV5-6	CASSLTGVNTEAFF	TGTGCCAGCAGCTTGACAGGGGTGAACACTGAAGCTTTCTTT
NA	TRBJ1-2	NA	TRBV25-1	CASNELGANYGYTF	TGTGCCAGCAATGAGTTAGGGGCGAACTATGGCTACACCTTC
NA	TRBJ2-5	NA	TRBV5-8	CASSTNREQETQYF	TGTGCCAGCAGCACAAACAGGGAACAAGAGACCCAGTACTTC
NA	TRBJ2-6	NA	TRBV11-2	CASSSSISRSGANVLTF	TGTGCCAGCAGCTCTAGTATCTCACGCTCTGGGGCCAACGTCCTGACTTTC
NA	TRBJ2-7	NA	TRBV5-6	CASSDVSGGYQQYF	TGTGCCAGCAGCGATGTCTCTGGGGGGTACCAGCAGTACTTC
TRBD1	TRBJ1-1	NA	TRBV7-8	CASSQQGGDTEAFF	TGTGCCAGCAGCCAACAGGGGGGGGACACTGAAGCTTTCTTT
NA	TRBJ1-2	NA	TRBV6-6	CASSYSLESHYGYTF	TGTGCCAGCAGTTACTCGTTAGAATCCCACTATGGCTACACCTTC
TRBD1	TRBJ1-2	NA	TRBV27	CASTPRGTGGINYGYTF	TGTGCCAGCACCCCTCGGGGGACAGGGGGGATAAACTATGGCTACACCTTC
NA	TRBJ1-5	once	TRBV4-1	CASSQGAGQPQHF	TGCGCCAGCAGCCAGGGGGCAGGTCAGCCCCAGCATTTT
TRBD1	TRBJ2-7	NA	TRBV6-1	CASSAEGQGPYEQYF	TGTGCCAGCAGTGCCGAGGGACAGGGGCCCTACGAGCAGTACTTC
NA	TRBJ2-7	NA	TRBV6-1	CASQIQGPEQYF	TGTGCCAGCCAGATTCAGGGGCCCGAGCAGTACTTC
NA	TRBJ2-4	NA	TRBV19	CASSIVAGRPGNIQYF	TGTGCCAGTAGTATAGTGGCAGGGCGGCCTGGGAACATTCAGTACTTC
TRBD1	TRBJ2-3	NA	TRBV18	CASSLDREATDTQYF	TGTGCCAGCTCACTGGACAGGGAGGCTACAGATACGCAGTATTTT
NA	TRBJ2-1	NA	TRBV6-5	CASSYPPSGSDEQFF	TGTGCCAGCAGTTACCCCCCCTCGGGGTCGGATGAGCAGTTCTTC
NA	TRBJ2-3	NA	TRBV4-3	CASSQGLTGEGDTQYF	TGCGCCAGCAGCCAAGGTTTGACAGGGGAGGGAGATACGCAGTATTTT
NA	TRBJ1-4	NA	TRBV10-1	CASSESREAPNEKLFF	TGCGCCAGCAGTGAGTCGCGTGAAGCTCCTAATGAAAAACTGTTTTTT
TRBD2	TRBJ2-7	NA	TRBV7-9	CASSTSGGYEQYF	TGTGCCAGTAGCACTAGCGGGGGATACGAGCAGTACTTC